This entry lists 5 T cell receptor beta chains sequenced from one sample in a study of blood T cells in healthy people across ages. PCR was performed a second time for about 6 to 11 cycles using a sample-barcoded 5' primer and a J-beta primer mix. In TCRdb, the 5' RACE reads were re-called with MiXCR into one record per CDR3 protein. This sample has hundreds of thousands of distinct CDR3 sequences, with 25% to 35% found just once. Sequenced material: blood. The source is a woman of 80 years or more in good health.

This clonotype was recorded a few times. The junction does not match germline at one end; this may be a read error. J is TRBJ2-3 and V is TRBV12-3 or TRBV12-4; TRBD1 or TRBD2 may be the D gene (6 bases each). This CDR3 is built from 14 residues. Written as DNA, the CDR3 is TGTGCCAGCAATCTAGGGGGGAGAGTAGATACGGAGTATTTT. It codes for CASNLGGRVDTEYF.

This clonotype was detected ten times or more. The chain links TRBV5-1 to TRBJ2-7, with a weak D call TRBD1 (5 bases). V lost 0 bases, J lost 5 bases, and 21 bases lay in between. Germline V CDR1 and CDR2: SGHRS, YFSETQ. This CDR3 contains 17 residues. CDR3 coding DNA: TGCGCCAGCAGCTTGGCCAGCCTCAGGGTGTCCCGCCACGAGCAGTACTTC. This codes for CASSLASLRVSRHEQYF.

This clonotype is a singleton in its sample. As DNA, the CDR3 is TGCAGTGCTAGAATCCCGACAGACTGGGGTGGCTACACCTTC. It translates to CSARIPTDWGGYTF. The chain is built from TRBV20-1 and TRBJ1-2, with D tentatively TRBD1 (5 bases). Germline CDR1 and CDR2: DFQATT and SNEGSKA (reference sequence). Trimming removed 2 bases from V and 7 bases from J, with 17 bases in between. The CDR3 is 14 amino acids.

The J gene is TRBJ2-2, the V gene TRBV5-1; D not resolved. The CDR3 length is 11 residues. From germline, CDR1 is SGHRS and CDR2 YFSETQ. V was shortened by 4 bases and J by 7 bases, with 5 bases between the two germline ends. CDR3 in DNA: TGCGCCAGCAGCCCAGACGGGGAGCTGTTTTTT. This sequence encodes CASSPDGELFF.

The CDR3 is CASSLDGARADTQYF. The CDR3 DNA reads TGTGCCAGCAGCTTGGATGGGGCCCGCGCAGATACGCAGTATTTT. The chain recombines TRBV11-2 with TRBJ2-3; possibly TRBD1 for D (5 bases). V gave up 3 bases and J gave up 4 bases, with 14 bases separating them. This CDR3 is 15 amino acids long. Germline CDR1 reads SGHAT; CDR2 reads FQNNGV.